Included here is one T cell receptor (beta chain) sequence, with context. Antigen specificity is unknown. Addition of UMIs with a 6-nucleotide sample barcode was achieved by template switching. TCRdb re-called the 5' RACE reads and gives one entry per CDR3 protein, without DNA. Here the sample table reports about 160,000 distinct CDR3 sequences. With no T cell sorting beforehand, total RNA was isolated from whole blood. The data derive from a study of monozygotic twins with inflammatory bowel disease. The CDR3 loop spans 15 amino acids. Per germline, CDR1 SGHNT and CDR2 YYREEE (reference sequence). Study-level findings and limits: Clonotypes shared with others were fewer in IBD patients than in healthy twins, especially with disease activity.

Source material: blood. The chain combines TRBV5-4 with TRBJ2-3; the D call of TRBD2 rests on TCRdb alone, since no DNA is present to check it. The receptor was isolated from a human donor with ulcerative colitis or Crohn's disease, or a healthy co-twin of an affected twin (not recorded which). The CDR3 sequence is CASSAISGFTDTQYF.